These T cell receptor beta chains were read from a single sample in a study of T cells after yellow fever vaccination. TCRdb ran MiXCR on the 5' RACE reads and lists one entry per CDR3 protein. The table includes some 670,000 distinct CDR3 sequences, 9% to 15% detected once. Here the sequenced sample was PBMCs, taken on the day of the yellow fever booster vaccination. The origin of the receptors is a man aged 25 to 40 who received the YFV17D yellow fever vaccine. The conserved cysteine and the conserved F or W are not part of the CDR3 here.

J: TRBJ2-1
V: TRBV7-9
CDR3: ASSLMVGLADNEQF

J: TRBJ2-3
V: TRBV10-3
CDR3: ATSFGTSGGDTQY

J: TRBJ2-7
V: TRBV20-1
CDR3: SARPTPGASYEQY

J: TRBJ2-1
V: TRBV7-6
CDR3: ASSSSGVRDEQF

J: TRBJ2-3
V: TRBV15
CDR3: ATRSGLLTDTQY

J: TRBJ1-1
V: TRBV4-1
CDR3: ASSHSGGNTEAF

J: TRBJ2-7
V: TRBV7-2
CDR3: ASSTHGQLYEQY

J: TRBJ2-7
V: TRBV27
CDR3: ASSLAGAQNYEQY

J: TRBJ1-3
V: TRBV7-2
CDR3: ASSRPTVSGNTIY

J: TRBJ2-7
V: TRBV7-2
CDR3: ASGRANSYEQY

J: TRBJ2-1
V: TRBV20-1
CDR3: SAREPTSPRGNEQF

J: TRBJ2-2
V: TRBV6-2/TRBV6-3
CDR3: ASTSGSHTGELF

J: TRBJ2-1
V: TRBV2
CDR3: ASSELNLVNEQF

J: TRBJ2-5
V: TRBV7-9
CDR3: ASITPGQETQY

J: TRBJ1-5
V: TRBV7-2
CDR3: ASSLEQGWQPQH

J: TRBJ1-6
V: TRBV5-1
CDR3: ASSLEGDNSPLH

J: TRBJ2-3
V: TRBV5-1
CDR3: ASRPGGNPDTQY

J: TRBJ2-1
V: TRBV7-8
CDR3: ASSHRTGTDEQF

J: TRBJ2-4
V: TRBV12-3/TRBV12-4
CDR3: ASSLVGRY

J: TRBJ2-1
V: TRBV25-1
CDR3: ASSEYPGALYNEQF

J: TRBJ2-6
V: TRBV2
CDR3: ASSKGISGANVLT

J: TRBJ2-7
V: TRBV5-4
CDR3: ASSYRDRTYEQY

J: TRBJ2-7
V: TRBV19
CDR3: ASSPSGRSSYEQY

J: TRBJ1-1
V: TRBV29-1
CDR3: SVGLINTEAF

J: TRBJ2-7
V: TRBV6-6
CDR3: ASSYVVSYEQY

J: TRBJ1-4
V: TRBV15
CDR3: ATSSLTQGKLF

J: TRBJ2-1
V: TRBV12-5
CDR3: ASGLERQGGLSDRSYNEQF

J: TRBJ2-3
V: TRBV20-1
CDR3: SAKGPPAGPSTDTQY

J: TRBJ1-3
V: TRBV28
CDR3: ASNEAGGGNTIY

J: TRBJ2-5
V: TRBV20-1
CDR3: SARAPGNIKETQY

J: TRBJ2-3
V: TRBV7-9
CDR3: ASSIQTDTQY

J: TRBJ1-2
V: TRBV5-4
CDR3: ASSLDTSISA

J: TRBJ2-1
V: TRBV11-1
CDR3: ASSFALAAYNEQF

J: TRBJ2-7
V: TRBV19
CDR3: ASTTTSGAGEQY

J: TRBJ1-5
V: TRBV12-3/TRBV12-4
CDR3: ASSSMAGANQPQH

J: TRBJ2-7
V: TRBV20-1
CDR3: SARDWDSSGSFTEQY

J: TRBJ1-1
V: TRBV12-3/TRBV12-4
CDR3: ASSGRGTTLNTEAF

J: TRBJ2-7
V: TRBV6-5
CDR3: ASSYESGRVYEQY

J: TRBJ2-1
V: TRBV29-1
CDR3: SVDWELSYNEQF

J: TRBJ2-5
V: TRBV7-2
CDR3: ASSADWWETQY

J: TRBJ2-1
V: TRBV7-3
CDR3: ASSRTGISYNEQF

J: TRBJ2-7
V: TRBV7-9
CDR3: ASSIGHEQY

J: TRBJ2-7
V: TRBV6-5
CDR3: ASSYSASGRADEQY

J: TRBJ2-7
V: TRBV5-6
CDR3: ASSWSQDWVYEQY

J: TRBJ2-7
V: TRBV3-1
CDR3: ASISPGDEQY

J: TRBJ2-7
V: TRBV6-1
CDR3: ASRLTAGVHEQY

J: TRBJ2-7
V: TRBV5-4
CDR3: ASSLDQGTYEQY

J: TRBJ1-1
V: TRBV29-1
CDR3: SVESLAEAF

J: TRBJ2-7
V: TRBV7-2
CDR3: ASSLAPPTLAGPYEQY

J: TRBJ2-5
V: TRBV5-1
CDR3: ASSFRAFQETQY

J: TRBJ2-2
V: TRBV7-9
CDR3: ASSRKTGELF